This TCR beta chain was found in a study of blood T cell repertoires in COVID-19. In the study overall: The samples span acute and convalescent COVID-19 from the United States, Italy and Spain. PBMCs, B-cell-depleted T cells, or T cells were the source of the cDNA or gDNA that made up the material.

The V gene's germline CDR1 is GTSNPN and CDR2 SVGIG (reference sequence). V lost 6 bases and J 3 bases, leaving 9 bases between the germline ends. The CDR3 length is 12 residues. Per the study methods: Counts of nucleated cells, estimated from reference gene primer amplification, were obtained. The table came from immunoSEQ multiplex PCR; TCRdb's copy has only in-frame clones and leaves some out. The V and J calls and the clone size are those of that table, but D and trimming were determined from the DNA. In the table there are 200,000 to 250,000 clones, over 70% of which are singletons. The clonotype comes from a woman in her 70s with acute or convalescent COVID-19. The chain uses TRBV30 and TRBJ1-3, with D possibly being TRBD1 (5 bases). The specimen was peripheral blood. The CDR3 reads CACLGLGNTIYF. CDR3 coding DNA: TGTGCCTGCCTGGGGCTTGGAAACACCATATATTTT.